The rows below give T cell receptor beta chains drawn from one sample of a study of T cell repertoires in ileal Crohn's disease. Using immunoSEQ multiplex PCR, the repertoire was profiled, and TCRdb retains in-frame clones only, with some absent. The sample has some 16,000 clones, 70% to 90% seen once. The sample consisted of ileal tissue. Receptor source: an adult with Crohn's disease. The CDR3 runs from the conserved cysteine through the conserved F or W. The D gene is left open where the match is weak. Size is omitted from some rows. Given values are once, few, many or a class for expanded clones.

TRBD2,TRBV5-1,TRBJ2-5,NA,TGCGCCAGCAGCTTGGGGGCGGGGGAAGAGACCCAGTACTTC,CASSLGAGEETQYF
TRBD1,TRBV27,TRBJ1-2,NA,TGTGCCAGCAGTACTCTAGCACAGGGGAGCTATGGCTACACCTTC,CASSTLAQGSYGYTF
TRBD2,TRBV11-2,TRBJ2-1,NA,TGTGCCAGCAGCCTCCTAGCGGGGGGGCGCGATGAGCAGTTCTTC,CASSLLAGGRDEQFF
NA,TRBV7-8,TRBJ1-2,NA,TGTGCCAGCAGCCCCAGGGGTGGGCTGAACTATGGCTACACCTTC,CASSPRGGLNYGYTF
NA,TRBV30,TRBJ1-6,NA,TGTGCCTGGACGGGGGTTTCACCCCTCCACTTT,CAWTGVSPLHF
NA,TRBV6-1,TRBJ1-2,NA,TGTGCCAGCAGTGAACTTCCAGGTTTGCGCGATGGCTACACCTTC,CASSELPGLRDGYTF
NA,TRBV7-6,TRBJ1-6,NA,TGTGCCAGCAGCTTAGCGGCCAGGGGAAGTTCACCCCTCCACTTT,CASSLAARGSSPLHF
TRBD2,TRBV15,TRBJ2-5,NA,TGTGCCACCAGATTGACTAGCGGGGGGCTAGAGACCCAGTACTTC,CATRLTSGGLETQYF
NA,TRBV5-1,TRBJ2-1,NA,TGCGCCAGCAGCTTGGTCGGTGAGCAGTTCTTC,CASSLVGEQFF
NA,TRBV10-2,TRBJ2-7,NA,TGCGCCAGCAGTGATCCCACAGGAGTCTACGAGCAGTACTTC,CASSDPTGVYEQYF
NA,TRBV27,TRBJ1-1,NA,TGTGCCAGCAGTTTATCTTGGCAGATGAACACTGAAGCTTTCTTT,CASSLSWQMNTEAFF
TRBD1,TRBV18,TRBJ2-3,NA,TGTGCCAGCTCACCCGGACAGGACACAGATACGCAGTATTTT,CASSPGQDTDTQYF
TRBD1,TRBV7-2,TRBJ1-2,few,TGTGCCAGCAGCTTGGACAGGGGGGTTAACTATGGCTACACCTTC,CASSLDRGVNYGYTF
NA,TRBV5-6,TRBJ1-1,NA,TGTGCCAGCAGGTTTCGGGCGGGGGGCACTGAAGCTTTCTTT,CASRFRAGGTEAFF
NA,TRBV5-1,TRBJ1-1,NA,TGCGCCAGCAGCTTGGGGCAGGGAGGGTACACTGAAGCTTTCTTT,CASSLGQGGYTEAFF
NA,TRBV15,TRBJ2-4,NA,TGTGCCACCACCCCGGACAGAGCCAAAAACATTCAGTACTTC,CATTPDRAKNIQYF
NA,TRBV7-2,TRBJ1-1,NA,TGTGCCAGCAGCCATACCAGGGGCAACACTGAAGCTTTCTTT,CASSHTRGNTEAFF
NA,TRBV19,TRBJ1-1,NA,TGTGCCAGTAGTATGGGGGGGGTCGGGGACACTGAAGCTTTCTTT,CASSMGGVGDTEAFF
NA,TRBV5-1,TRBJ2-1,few,TGCGCCAGCAAGGGGCCGACGAGAGGTGACAATGAGCAGTTCTTC,CASKGPTRGDNEQFF
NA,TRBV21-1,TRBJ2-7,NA,TGTGCCATTTTAAAGGGGGAGCAGTACTTC,CAILKGEQYF
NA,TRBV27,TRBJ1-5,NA,TGTGCCAGCAGTTTGAATCGGGGGAGTGATCAGCCCCAGCATTTT,CASSLNRGSDQPQHF
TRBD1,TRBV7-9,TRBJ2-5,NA,TGTGCCAGCAGCACCTCGGGACAGAAAGAGACCCAGTACTTC,CASSTSGQKETQYF
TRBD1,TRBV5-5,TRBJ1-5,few,TGTGCCAGCAGCTCGGAAGGGACAGGGGATAGGTCCCAGCATTTT,CASSSEGTGDRSQHF
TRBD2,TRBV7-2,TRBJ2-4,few,TGTGCCAGCAGCTTACGGGTCCCGGGGGGGCCCAACATTCAGTACTTC,CASSLRVPGGPNIQYF
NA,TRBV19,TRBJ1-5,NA,TGTGCCAGTACTCAGGGAGGGAGCAATCAGCCCCAGCATTTT,CASTQGGSNQPQHF
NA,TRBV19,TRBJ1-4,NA,TGTGCCAGTAGTATAGGAGGCCAGTATGGAAAACTGTTTTTT,CASSIGGQYGKLFF
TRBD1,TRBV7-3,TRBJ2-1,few,TGTGCCAGCAGCTTAACGGGACAGGGGCGGAATGAGCAGTTCTTC,CASSLTGQGRNEQFF
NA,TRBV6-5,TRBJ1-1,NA,TGTGCCAGCAAAGGGGACACTGAAGCTTTCTTT,CASKGDTEAFF
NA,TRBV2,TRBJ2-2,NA,TGTGCCGGAACAGGGAACACCGGGGAGCTGTTTTTT,CAGTGNTGELFF
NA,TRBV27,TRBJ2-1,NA,TGTGCCAGCAGTTTCGCCCTGACTTCTTACAATGAGCAGTTCTTC,CASSFALTSYNEQFF
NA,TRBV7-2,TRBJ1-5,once,TGTGCCAGCAGCTTAGTTTTCGGGGGCAATCAGCCCCAGCATTTT,CASSLVFGGNQPQHF
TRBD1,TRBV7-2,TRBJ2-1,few,TGTGCCAGCAGCTCGAGGGGGCAGAACAATGAGCAGTTCTTC,CASSSRGQNNEQFF
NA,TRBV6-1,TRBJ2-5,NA,TGTGCCAGCAGTGGCTCGTCGCGCACGCCTAAAGAGACCCAGTACTTC,CASSGSSRTPKETQYF
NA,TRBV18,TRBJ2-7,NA,TGTGCCAGCTCCCCTCCCGGGGACTCCTACGAGCAGTACTTC,CASSPPGDSYEQYF
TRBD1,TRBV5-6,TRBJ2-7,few,TGTGCCAGCAGCACCGGGACAGGGGCAAGCGAGCAGTACTTC,CASSTGTGASEQYF
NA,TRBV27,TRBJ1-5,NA,TGTGCCAGCAGTTTATCGATAACGGGGGGTCAGCCCCAGCATTTT,CASSLSITGGQPQHF
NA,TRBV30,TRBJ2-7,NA,TGTGCCTGGAGAGCTCCTTCACAGGGACACGAGCAGTACTTC,CAWRAPSQGHEQYF
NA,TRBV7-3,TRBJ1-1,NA,TGTGCCAGCAGCTTAGGGCCGTTTGGTGAAGCTTTCTTT,CASSLGPFGEAFF
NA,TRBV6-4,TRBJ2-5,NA,TGTGCCAGCAGGCGGGTCGCGGGGGCCCAAGAGACCCAGTACTTC,CASRRVAGAQETQYF
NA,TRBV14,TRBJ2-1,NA,TGTGCCAGCAGCTTCGGGGTTTACAATGAGCAGTTCTTC,CASSFGVYNEQFF
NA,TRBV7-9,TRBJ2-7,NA,TGTGCCAGCAGCCCCCCGAGCCGAGCCTACGAGCAGTACTTC,CASSPPSRAYEQYF
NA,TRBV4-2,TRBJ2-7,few,TGTGCCAGCAGCCAAGATCGGAGCCGGGCTGCGGGCGAGCAGTACTTC,CASSQDRSRAAGEQYF
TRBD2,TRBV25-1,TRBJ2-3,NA,TGTGCCAGTCGAACTAGCGGTAGCACAGATACGCAGTATTTT,CASRTSGSTDTQYF
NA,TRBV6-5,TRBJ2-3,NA,TGTGCCAGCAGTTTACGTAGCCCCACAGATACGCAGTATTTT,CASSLRSPTDTQYF
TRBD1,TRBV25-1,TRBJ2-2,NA,TGTGCCAGCAGGCCAAGGACAGGGGACAACACCGGGGAGCTGTTTTTT,CASRPRTGDNTGELFF
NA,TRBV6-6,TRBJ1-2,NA,TGTGCCAGCAGTACACAGGGCCCGACTAACTATGGCTACACCTTC,CASSTQGPTNYGYTF
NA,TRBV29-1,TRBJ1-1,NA,TGCAGCGTTGAAGATTCGCGAAGGGGCGCTGAAGCTTTCTTT,CSVEDSRRGAEAFF
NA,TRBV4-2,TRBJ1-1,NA,TGTGCCAGCAGCCAAGGGGGGACTCCGAGTAGGGCTTTCTTT,CASSQGGTPSRAFF
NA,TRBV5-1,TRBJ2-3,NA,TGCGCCAGCAGCTTGGGTGTCCCAGGGGCCGGCACAGATACGCAGTATTTT,CASSLGVPGAGTDTQYF
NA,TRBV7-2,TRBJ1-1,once,TGTGCCAGCAGCTTAGTCGCAGGGGAGACCGGGGCTTTCTTT,CASSLVAGETGAFF
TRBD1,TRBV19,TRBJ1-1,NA,TGTGCCAGTAGTTTCCGACAGGGTGAAGCTTTCTTT,CASSFRQGEAFF
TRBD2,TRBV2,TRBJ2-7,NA,TGTGCCAGCAGTGAAGCAGGGCGGGGGGGCTACGAGCAGTACTTC,CASSEAGRGGYEQYF
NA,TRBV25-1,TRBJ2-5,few,TGTGCCAGCTCCGACTTTGCGGGGTACCAAGAGACCCAGTACTTC,CASSDFAGYQETQYF